These 17 T cell receptor beta chains came from one sample sequenced in a study of blood T cell repertoires in COVID-19. Assay: immunoSEQ multiplex PCR; the TCRdb copy retains only in-frame clones and omits some. The data contain about 58,000 clones, roughly 90% of them singletons. Sequenced input: peripheral blood. Receptors were obtained from a man in his fifties or sixties with active COVID-19.

This clone was found once. V usage is TRBV28 and J usage is TRBJ2-1, with TRBD2 matching 7 bases. The germline V gene encodes CDR1 MDHEN and CDR2 SYDVKM. V lost 5 bases to trimming and J lost 6 bases; unmatched junction nucleotides: 10. The CDR3 has 15 residues. CDR3 amino acids: CASSGSIGTTNEQFF. Written as DNA, the CDR3 is TGTGCCAGCAGTGGCTCGATCGGGACTACCAATGAGCAGTTCTTC.

This clone came up once. The chain uses TRBV27 and TRBJ2-3; possibly TRBD2 for D (6 bases). CDR1 and CDR2 (germline): MNHEY, SMNVEV (reference sequence). Trimming took off 2 bases at V and 2 bases at J, with 8 bases between the two ends. The CDR3 has 14 residues. CDR3 nucleotides: TGTGCCAGCAGTTTAGGCGGGACCACAGATACGCAGTATTTT. It specifies CASSLGGTTDTQYF.

The V gene is TRBV19, the J gene TRBJ2-7; tentatively, D is TRBD1 (6 bases). The germline V gene encodes CDR1 LNHDA and CDR2 SQIVND (reference sequence). CDR3 length: 13 residues. Trimming removed 3 bases at V and 4 bases at J, with 10 bases between. The CDR3 protein is CASSIWGPYEQYF. The DNA for the CDR3 is TGTGCCAGTAGTATTTGGGGGCCTTACGAGCAGTACTTC.

This clone was counted ten times or more. The rearrangement links TRBV7-9 to TRBJ1-1, with D hard to call. Trimming took off 5 bases at V and 5 bases at J, with 15 bases between the two ends. The CDR3 contains 14 residues. Germline CDR1 and CDR2: SEHNR and FQNEAQ (reference sequence). The CDR3 spells CASSQEARDTEAFF. The CDR3 coding sequence is TGTGCCAGCAGCCAGGAGGCCCGGGATACTGAAGCTTTCTTT. The entire variable domain, with the rest obtained from reference TRBV7-9 and TRBJ1-1, is as follows: DTGVSQNPRHKITKRGQNVTFRCDPISEHNRLYWYRQTLGQGPEFLTYFQNEAQLEKSRLLSDRFSAERPKGSFSTLEIQRTEQGDSAMYLCASSQEARDTEAFFGQGTRLTVV.

The V call is TRBV27, the J call TRBJ1-2; unclear D gene. CDR1 is MNHEY, CDR2 SMNVEV, per germline (reference sequence). With 0 bases removed from V and 2 bases from J, the gap between germline ends came to 4 bases. This CDR3 has 13 residues. This CDR3 reads CASSLSMNYGYTF. The DNA of the CDR3 is TGTGCCAGCAGTTTATCCATGAACTATGGCTACACCTTC.

This clone came up a few times. The V gene is TRBV10-3, the J gene TRBJ1-6, with 7 bases identical to TRBD1. The V gene's germline CDR1 is ENHRY and CDR2 SYGVKD. V lost 5 bases to trimming and J lost 6 bases; unmatched junction nucleotides: 4. This CDR3 comprises 14 residues. The CDR3, as DNA: TGTGCCATCAGTCCGACAGGGACTAATTCACCCCTCCACTTT. It yields the protein CAISPTGTNSPLHF.

This clone was counted between two and nine times. This rearrangement joins TRBV11-2 to TRBJ2-7; 9 positions agree with TRBD1. Germline V gene sequence: CDR1 SGHAT, CDR2 FQNNGV. The V segment lost 3 bases and the J segment 2 bases; nucleotides outside the gene matches: 2. The CDR3 is 14 amino acids. The CDR3, as DNA: TGTGCCAGCAGCTTTGGGACAGGGACCTACGAGCAGTACTTC. Translating gives CASSFGTGTYEQYF. Full variable domain (remainder filled in from reference TRBV11-2 and TRBJ2-7): EAGVAQSPRYKIIEKRQSVAFWCNPISGHATLYWYQQILGQGPKLLIQFQNNGVVDDSQLPKDRFSAERLKGVDSTLKIQPAKLEDSAVYLCASSFGTGTYEQYFGPGTRLTVT.

The rearrangement joins TRBV3-1 (or the pseudogene TRBV3-2) to TRBJ2-5; the D gene is possibly TRBD2 (5 bases). This CDR3 is 14 amino acids long. Germline values: CDR1 LGHDT, CDR2 YNNKEL (reference sequence). V was trimmed by 4 bases and J by 3 bases, leaving 12 bases between them. DNA of the CDR3: TGTGCCAGCAGCCCCTACTCCGGGGAAGAGACCCAGTACTTC. Translation: CASSPYSGEETQYF.

The rearrangement joins TRBV18 to TRBJ2-7; 10 bases are shared with TRBD2. After removal of 0 bases from V and 2 bases from J, the junction contained 7 bases not matched to a gene. The CDR3 is 17 amino acids. CDR1 KGHSH and CDR2 LQKENI come from the germline V gene. CDR3 in DNA: TGTGCCAGCTCACCACCTGGAAAGCGGGGGGGCCCCTACGAGCAGTACTTC. Residues: CASSPPGKRGGPYEQYF.

V gene TRBV4-1 combines with J gene TRBJ2-5; 11 bases map to TRBD2. The CDR3 is 17 residues long. Looked up from germline, CDR1 is MGHRA and CDR2 is YSYEKL. V lost 2 bases, J lost 7 bases, and 12 bases stayed unmatched. As DNA, the CDR3 is TGCGCCAGCAGCCAACCCGGGGCTAGCGGGGGGCGGGGGACCCAGTACTTC. Residues: CASSQPGASGGRGTQYF.

The chain is built from TRBV7-9 and TRBJ2-7; D perhaps matches TRBD2 (6 bases). Per the germline V gene, CDR1 is SEHNR and CDR2 is FQNEAQ (reference sequence). CDR3 length: 13 residues. Trimming left V 5 bases short and J 3 bases short, with 11 bases between. CDR3 nucleotide sequence: TGTGCCAGCAGCGGGGGAGGCCTCTACGAGCAGTACTTC. The encoded protein is CASSGGGLYEQYF.

This rearrangement joins TRBV7-3 to TRBJ2-2; 7 positions agree with TRBD1. Germline-derived CDR1 and CDR2 are SGHTA and FQGTGA. This CDR3 spans 16 amino acids. The V and J ends lost 2 bases and 0 bases, in that order; junction bases with no gene match: 3. DNA for the CDR3: TGTGCCAGCAGCTTATGGACAGGCCCGAACACCGGGGAGCTGTTTTTT. Translating it yields CASSLWTGPNTGELFF.

J is TRBJ2-3 and V is TRBV7-2; a weak D match, TRBD1 (5 bases). V dropped 2 bases and J dropped 0 bases, with 9 bases sitting between them. This CDR3 comprises 15 residues. Germline values: CDR1 SGHTA, CDR2 FQGNSA. The CDR3 reads CASSLIGASTDTQYF. The CDR3 coding sequence is TGTGCCAGCAGCTTAATTGGGGCTAGCACAGATACGCAGTATTTT.

The chain is built from TRBV7-3 and TRBJ2-5; 10 bases match TRBD2. CDR1 and CDR2 (germline): SGHTA, FQGTGA. Germline trimming cut 5 bases from V and 4 bases from J; bases unmatched to any gene: 7. The CDR3 has 15 amino acids. The CDR3 DNA reads TGTGCCAGCAGCCTACTAGCGGGAACGGGAGAGACCCAGTACTTC. It specifies CASSLLAGTGETQYF. Full variable domain (missing parts from reference TRBV7-3 and TRBJ2-5): GAGVSQTPSNKVTEKGKYVELRCDPISGHTALYWYRQSLGQGPEFLIYFQGTGAADDSGLPNDRFFAVRPEGSVSTLKIQRTERGDSAVYLCASSLLAGTGETQYFGPGTRLLVL.

J is TRBJ2-2 and V is TRBV7-6; 7 bases agree with TRBD2. Trimming took 3 bases from V and 6 from J; bases not matched to a gene: 10. In germline, CDR1 is SGHVS, CDR2 FNYEAQ. The CDR3 totals 16 residues. CDR3 nucleotides: TGTGCCAGCAGCTTTATGGGAGGGATAGGAGCCGGGGAGCTGTTTTTT. This codes for CASSFMGGIGAGELFF. The full variable domain, in which reference TRBV7-6 and TRBJ2-2 provide the parts outside the CDR3, is GAGVSQSPRYKVTKRGQDVALRCDPISGHVSLYWYRQALGQGPEFLTYFNYEAQQDKSGLPNDRFSAERPEGSISTLTIQRTEQRDSAMYRCASSFMGGIGAGELFFGEGSRLTVL.

This clone was seen a few times. The rearrangement uses TRBV30 and TRBJ1-6; 10 nucleotides line up with TRBD1. Trimming removed 3 bases from V and 10 bases from J; junction bases left unmatched: 6. Looked up from germline, CDR1 is GTSNPN and CDR2 is SVGIG (reference sequence). The CDR3 extends over 14 amino acids. CDR3 protein: CAWSGTGVGSPLHF. CDR3 in DNA: TGTGCCTGGAGCGGGACAGGGGTAGGGTCACCCCTCCACTTT.

This rearrangement joins TRBV2 to TRBJ1-2; D is uncertain. Germline V gene data show CDR1 as SNHLY and CDR2 as FYNNEI. V lost 4 bases and J lost 0, with 3 bases in between. This CDR3 region has 12 residues. CDR3 nucleotide sequence: TGTGCCAGCAGTGCAGCTAACTATGGCTACACCTTC. Protein product: CASSAANYGYTF.